This TCR beta chain was documented in a study of cytomegalovirus exposure and HLA in healthy donors. General study findings and limits: Versus the approximately 720-donor mean, an Asian-associated ancestry cluster reportedly showed fewer N-insertions in a later analysis. The authors listed 164 TCR beta chains as cytomegalovirus-associated. When analyzed later, the rates of TCR association showed variation by HLA locus, with DRB1 the most and HLA-C the fewest.

In the PCR, 60 Vbeta and 13 Jbeta primers were used. The assay was immunoSEQ multiplex PCR, and TCRdb's table has in-frame clones only and misses some. Of roughly 200,000 clones in the sample, less than 90% are singletons; the top ten hold less than 0.4%. Germline CDR1 reads SGDLS; CDR2 reads YYNGEE. The CDR3 is 16 residues long. V was pared by 0 bases and J by 4 bases, with 5 bases of the junction left unmatched. Worth noting for this clone: The antigen remains undetermined.

Healthy bone marrow donors supplied every sample. This TCR derives from a woman aged 25 to 39 in good health and CMV-seronegative. The gene calls are TRBV9 and TRBJ2-1, with 9 bases aligning to TRBD1. The material sequenced was PBMCs. The CDR3 reads CASSVGGTGLYNEQFF. CDR3 nucleotides: TGTGCCAGCAGCGTAGGAGGGACAGGGCTTTACAATGAGCAGTTCTTC. The full variable domain, its missing parts supplied by reference TRBV9 and TRBJ2-1, is DSGVTQTPKHLITATGQRVTLRCSPRSGDLSVYWYQQSLDQGLQFLIQYYNGEERAKGNILERFSAQQFPDLHSELNLSSLELGDSALYFCASSVGGTGLYNEQFFGPGTRLTVL.